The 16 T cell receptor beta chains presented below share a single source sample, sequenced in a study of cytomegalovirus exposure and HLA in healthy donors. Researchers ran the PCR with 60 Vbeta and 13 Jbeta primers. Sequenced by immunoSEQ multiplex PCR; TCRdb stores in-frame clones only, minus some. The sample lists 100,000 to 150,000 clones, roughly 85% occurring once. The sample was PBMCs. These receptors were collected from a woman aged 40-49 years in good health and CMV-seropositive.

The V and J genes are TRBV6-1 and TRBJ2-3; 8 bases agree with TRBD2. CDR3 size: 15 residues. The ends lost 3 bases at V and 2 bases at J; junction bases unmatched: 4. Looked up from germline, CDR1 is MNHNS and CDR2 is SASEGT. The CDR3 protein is CASSELSGITDTQYF. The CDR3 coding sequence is TGTGCCAGCAGTGAGCTTAGCGGGATCACAGATACGCAGTATTTT.

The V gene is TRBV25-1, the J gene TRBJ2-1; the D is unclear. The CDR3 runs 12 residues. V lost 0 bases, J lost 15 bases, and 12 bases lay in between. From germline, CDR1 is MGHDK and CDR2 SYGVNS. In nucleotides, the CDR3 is TGTGCCAGCAGTGAATACGGTAGCCTCCCGTTCTTC. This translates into CASSEYGSLPFF.

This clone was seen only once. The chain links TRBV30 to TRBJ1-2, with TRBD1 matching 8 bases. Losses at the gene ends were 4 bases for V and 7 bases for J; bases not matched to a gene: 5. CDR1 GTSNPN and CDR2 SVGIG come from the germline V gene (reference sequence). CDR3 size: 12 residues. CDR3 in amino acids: CAWTGQGSGYTF. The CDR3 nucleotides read TGTGCCTGGACCGGACAGGGTTCTGGCTACACCTTC.

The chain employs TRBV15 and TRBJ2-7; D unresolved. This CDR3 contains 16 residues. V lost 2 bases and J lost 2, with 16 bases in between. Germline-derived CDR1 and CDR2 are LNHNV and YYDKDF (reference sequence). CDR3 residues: CATSRLQVNGTYEQYF. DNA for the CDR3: TGTGCCACCAGCAGATTGCAGGTTAACGGAACCTACGAGCAGTACTTC.

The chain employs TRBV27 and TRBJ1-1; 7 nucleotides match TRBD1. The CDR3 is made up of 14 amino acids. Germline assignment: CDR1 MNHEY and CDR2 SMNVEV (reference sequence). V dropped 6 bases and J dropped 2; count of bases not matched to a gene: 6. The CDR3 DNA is TGTGCCAGCAGAAGGGACAGAGCTAACACTGAAGCTTTCTTT. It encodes CASRRDRANTEAFF.

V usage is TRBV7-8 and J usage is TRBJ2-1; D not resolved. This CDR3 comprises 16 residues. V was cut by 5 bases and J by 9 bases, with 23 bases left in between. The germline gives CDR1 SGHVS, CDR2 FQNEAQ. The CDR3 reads CASSHTTSGHSLEQFF. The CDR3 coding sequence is TGTGCCAGCAGCCACACGACCTCAGGTCACAGTCTTGAGCAGTTCTTC.

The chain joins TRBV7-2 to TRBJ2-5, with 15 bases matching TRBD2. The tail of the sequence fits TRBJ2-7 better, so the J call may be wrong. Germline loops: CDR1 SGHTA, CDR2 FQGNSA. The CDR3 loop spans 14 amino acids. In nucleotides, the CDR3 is TGTGCCAGCAGTGGGACTAGCGGGGGGTACGAGCAGTACTTC. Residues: CASSGTSGGYEQYF.

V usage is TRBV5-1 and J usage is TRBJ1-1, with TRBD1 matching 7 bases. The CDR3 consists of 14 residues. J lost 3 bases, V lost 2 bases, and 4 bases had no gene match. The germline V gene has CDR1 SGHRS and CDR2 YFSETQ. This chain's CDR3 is CASSLDREDTEAFF. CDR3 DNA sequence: TGCGCCAGCAGCTTAGACAGGGAAGACACTGAAGCTTTCTTT.

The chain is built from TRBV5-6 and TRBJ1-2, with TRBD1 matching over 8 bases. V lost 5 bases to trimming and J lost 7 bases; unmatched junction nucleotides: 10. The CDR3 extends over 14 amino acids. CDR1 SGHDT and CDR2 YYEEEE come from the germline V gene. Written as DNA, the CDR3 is TGTGCCAGCAGAGAGGACAGGGATTCGGCTGGCTACACCTTC. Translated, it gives CASREDRDSAGYTF.

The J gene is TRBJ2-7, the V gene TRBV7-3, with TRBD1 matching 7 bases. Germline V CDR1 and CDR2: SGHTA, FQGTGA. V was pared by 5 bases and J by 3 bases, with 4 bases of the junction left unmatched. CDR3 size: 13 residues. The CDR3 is CASSRQGSYEQYF. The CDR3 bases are TGTGCCAGCAGCCGACAGGGCAGCTACGAGCAGTACTTC. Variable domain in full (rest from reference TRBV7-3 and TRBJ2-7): GAGVSQTPSNKVTEKGKYVELRCDPISGHTALYWYRQSLGQGPEFLIYFQGTGAADDSGLPNDRFFAVRPEGSVSTLKIQRTERGDSAVYLCASSRQGSYEQYFGPGTRLTVT.

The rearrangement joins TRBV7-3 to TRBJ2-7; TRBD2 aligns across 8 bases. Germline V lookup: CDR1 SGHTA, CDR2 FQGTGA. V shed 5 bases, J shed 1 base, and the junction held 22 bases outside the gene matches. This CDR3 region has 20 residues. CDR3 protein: CASSGPSAGLEHESSYEQYF. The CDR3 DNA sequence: TGTGCCAGCAGCGGTCCCTCCGCGGGACTAGAACACGAGTCTTCCTACGAGCAGTACTTC. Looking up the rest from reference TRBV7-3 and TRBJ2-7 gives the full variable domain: GAGVSQTPSNKVTEKGKYVELRCDPISGHTALYWYRQSLGQGPEFLIYFQGTGAADDSGLPNDRFFAVRPEGSVSTLKIQRTERGDSAVYLCASSGPSAGLEHESSYEQYFGPGTRLTVT.

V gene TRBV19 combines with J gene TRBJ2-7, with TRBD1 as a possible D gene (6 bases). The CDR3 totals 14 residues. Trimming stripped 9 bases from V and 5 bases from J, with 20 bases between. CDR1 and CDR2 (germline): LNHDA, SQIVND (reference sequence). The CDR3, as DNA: TGTGCCAGCCGTGGGGTGCCAGGGGTTAACGAGCAGTACTTC. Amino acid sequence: CASRGVPGVNEQYF.

CDR3 nucleotide sequence: TGTGCCAGCAGCCCCTACTGGGGGGTGAATCAGCCCCAGCATTTT. This encodes CASSPYWGVNQPQHF. The J gene is TRBJ1-5, the V gene TRBV21-1. TRBV21-1 is tagged as a pseudogene. The CDR3 sequence is 15 residues long.

The CDR3 here is CASSPQGQGNNEQFF. The CDR3 DNA reads TGTGCCAGCAGTCCGCAGGGACAGGGCAACAATGAGCAGTTCTTC. This chain uses TRBV27 with TRBJ2-1; 9 bases line up with TRBD1. The CDR3 covers 15 residues. Germline V gene sequence: CDR1 MNHEY, CDR2 SMNVEV (reference sequence). J gave up 5 bases and V 5 bases, and 7 bases lay outside the gene matches.

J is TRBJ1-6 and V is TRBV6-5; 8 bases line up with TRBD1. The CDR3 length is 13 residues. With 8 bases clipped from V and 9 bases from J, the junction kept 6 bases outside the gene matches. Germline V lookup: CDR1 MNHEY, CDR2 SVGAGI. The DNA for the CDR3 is TGTGCCAGCCGGGGACAGGACGTTTCACCCCTCCACTTT. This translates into CASRGQDVSPLHF.

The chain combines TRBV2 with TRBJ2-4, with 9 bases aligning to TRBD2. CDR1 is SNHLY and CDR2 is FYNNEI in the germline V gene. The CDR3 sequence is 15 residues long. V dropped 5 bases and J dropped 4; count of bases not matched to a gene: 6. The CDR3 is CASSMGLALKNIQYF. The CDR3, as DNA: TGTGCCAGCAGTATGGGACTAGCCCTGAAAAACATTCAGTACTTC.